These T cell receptor beta chains were read from a single sample in a study of T-cell memory formation after mild COVID-19. TCRdb used MiXCR to reprocess the 5' RACE reads, holding one entry per CDR3 protein. The repertoire includes under 200,000 distinct CDR3 sequences, 30% to 35% of them detected once, and 12% sits in the top ten. Sequences were obtained from PBMCs or a T cell subset sorted from them (not recorded which). These receptors all come from an adult woman who had mild COVID-19 (a few samples of this study predate the infection). Cell type and time point are not known. The CDR3 runs from the conserved cysteine through the conserved F or W. D genes are given only for firm matches. Expanded clones are given a class, and other clones once, few, many or no size at all.

V gene: TRBV4-2
J gene: TRBJ1-4
clone size: few
D gene: .
CDR3 DNA: TGTGCCAGCAGCCAAGGAGGGACTAATGAAAAACTGTTTTTT
CDR3 protein: CASSQGGTNEKLFF

V gene: TRBV7-6
J gene: TRBJ2-3
clone size: few
D gene: .
CDR3 DNA: TGTGCCAGCAGCAGCAACACCGTCGGACCGACCACAGATACGCAGTATTTT
CDR3 protein: CASSSNTVGPTTDTQYF

V gene: TRBV15
J gene: TRBJ2-5
clone size: .
D gene: .
CDR3 DNA: TGTGCCACCAGCAGATCCATAGGAAGCCAAGAGACCCAGTACTTC
CDR3 protein: CATSRSIGSQETQYF

V gene: TRBV12-3/TRBV12-4
J gene: TRBJ2-2
clone size: few
D gene: TRBD1
CDR3 DNA: TGTGCCAGCACTCTGGGACAGGTGAACACCGGGGAGCTGTTTTTT
CDR3 protein: CASTLGQVNTGELFF

V gene: TRBV11-2
J gene: TRBJ2-1
clone size: .
D gene: TRBD2
CDR3 DNA: TGTGCCAGCAGCTTGGGCGGGAGAACCAATGAGCAGTTCTTC
CDR3 protein: CASSLGGRTNEQFF

V gene: TRBV2
J gene: TRBJ2-1
clone size: .
D gene: TRBD2
CDR3 DNA: TGTGCCAGCAGTGATTCCGGACTAGCGGGGGGGCGCTCCTACAATGAGCAGTTCTTC
CDR3 protein: CASSDSGLAGGRSYNEQFF

V gene: TRBV6-5
J gene: TRBJ2-7
clone size: .
D gene: .
CDR3 DNA: TGTGCCAGCAGTTACGGGCTAGCCGACTACGAGCAGTACTTC
CDR3 protein: CASSYGLADYEQYF

V gene: TRBV12-3/TRBV12-4
J gene: TRBJ2-7
clone size: .
D gene: .
CDR3 DNA: TGTGCCAGCAGTGGGACATTAGCCTACGAGCAGTACTTC
CDR3 protein: CASSGTLAYEQYF

V gene: TRBV30
J gene: TRBJ2-3
clone size: .
D gene: TRBD2
CDR3 DNA: TGTGCCTGGAGGAGAGTAGGTCGGGCTAGCGGGGGCCCCCGCACAGATACGCAGTATTTT
CDR3 protein: CAWRRVGRASGGPRTDTQYF

V gene: TRBV6-6
J gene: TRBJ2-3
clone size: few
D gene: TRBD2
CDR3 DNA: TGTGCCAGCAGTTCCGGGACTAGCGGGCTCGATACGCAGTATTTT
CDR3 protein: CASSSGTSGLDTQYF

V gene: TRBV6-2/TRBV6-3
J gene: TRBJ1-2
clone size: .
D gene: .
CDR3 DNA: TGTGCCAGCCGAGGCCCCCATGGCTACACCTTC
CDR3 protein: CASRGPHGYTF

V gene: TRBV20-1
J gene: TRBJ2-7
clone size: few
D gene: TRBD1
CDR3 DNA: TGCAGTGCCCACCGGGACAGGCCCCCCTACGAGCAGTACTTC
CDR3 protein: CSAHRDRPPYEQYF

V gene: TRBV25-1
J gene: TRBJ2-2
clone size: few
D gene: TRBD1
CDR3 DNA: TGTGCCAGCAGTGCACCTGGACAGGGGCTGACCGGGGAGCTGTTTTTT
CDR3 protein: CASSAPGQGLTGELFF

V gene: TRBV6-5
J gene: TRBJ1-2
clone size: .
D gene: .
CDR3 DNA: TGTGCCAGCACCAAGGCAGGGTATGATCCCACCTTC
CDR3 protein: CASTKAGYDPTF

V gene: TRBV6-5
J gene: TRBJ2-5
clone size: .
D gene: TRBD1
CDR3 DNA: TGTGCCAGCAGTTACGCACAGGGGATTGAAGAGACCCAGTACTTC
CDR3 protein: CASSYAQGIEETQYF

V gene: TRBV20-1
J gene: TRBJ1-4
clone size: few
D gene: TRBD1
CDR3 DNA: TGCAGTGCTAGGCGGGACAGGAACCATGCAACTAATGAAAAACTGTTTTTT
CDR3 protein: CSARRDRNHATNEKLFF

V gene: TRBV7-6
J gene: TRBJ2-1
clone size: few
D gene: .
CDR3 DNA: TGTGCCAGCAGCTTACAGCAGGGTTCCTACAATGAGCAGTTCTTC
CDR3 protein: CASSLQQGSYNEQFF

V gene: TRBV7-8
J gene: TRBJ2-3
clone size: .
D gene: TRBD1
CDR3 DNA: TGTGCCAGCAACCAGGCCGGACAGGCTAGCACAGATACGCAGTATTTT
CDR3 protein: CASNQAGQASTDTQYF

V gene: TRBV7-9
J gene: TRBJ2-7
clone size: few
D gene: .
CDR3 DNA: TGTGCCAGCAGCTTAGAAAGGGGCTGGTTATTCTACGAGCAGTACTTC
CDR3 protein: CASSLERGWLFYEQYF

V gene: TRBV5-1
J gene: TRBJ2-3
clone size: .
D gene: TRBD1
CDR3 DNA: TGCGCCAGCAGCTTGTACGGGGCAGGGGGTCCAGATACGCAGTATTTT
CDR3 protein: CASSLYGAGGPDTQYF

V gene: TRBV5-1
J gene: TRBJ2-2
clone size: .
D gene: .
CDR3 DNA: TGCGCCAGCAGCCACACGAACACCGGGGAGCTGTTTTTT
CDR3 protein: CASSHTNTGELFF

V gene: TRBV30
J gene: TRBJ2-3
clone size: .
D gene: .
CDR3 DNA: TGTGCCTGGACAGACAGCCGGCGGTCCACAGATACGCAGTATTTT
CDR3 protein: CAWTDSRRSTDTQYF

V gene: TRBV6-1
J gene: TRBJ2-1
clone size: .
D gene: .
CDR3 DNA: TGTGCCAGCACACTAGCCGCCTACAATGAGCAGTTCTTC
CDR3 protein: CASTLAAYNEQFF

V gene: TRBV3-1
J gene: TRBJ2-1
clone size: .
D gene: .
CDR3 DNA: TGTGCCAGCAGCCGGGGAGGGGGCAAGTTCTTC
CDR3 protein: CASSRGGGKFF

V gene: TRBV29-1
J gene: TRBJ2-1
clone size: .
D gene: TRBD2
CDR3 DNA: TGCGTGGGTAGCGGGGCTTCCGTCAATGAGCAGTTCTTC
CDR3 protein: CVGSGASVNEQFF

V gene: TRBV7-2
J gene: TRBJ2-7
clone size: .
D gene: .
CDR3 DNA: TGTGCCAGCAGCTTAGTCCATGGGGGGAGCGGCGAGCAGTACTTC
CDR3 protein: CASSLVHGGSGEQYF

V gene: TRBV12-3/TRBV12-4
J gene: TRBJ2-3
clone size: .
D gene: TRBD2
CDR3 DNA: TGTGCCAGCATTCCCTCTAGCGGGGGGGCGGCCACAGATACGCAGTATTTT
CDR3 protein: CASIPSSGGAATDTQYF

V gene: TRBV7-9
J gene: TRBJ2-1
clone size: few
D gene: .
CDR3 DNA: TGTGCCAGCCTGGGAACTGCAAATGAGCAGTTCTTC
CDR3 protein: CASLGTANEQFF

V gene: TRBV24-1
J gene: TRBJ2-2
clone size: many
D gene: TRBD1
CDR3 DNA: TGTGCCACCAGCTGGACAGGGCTTGACACCGGGGAGCTGTTTTTT
CDR3 protein: CATSWTGLDTGELFF

V gene: TRBV6-1
J gene: TRBJ2-3
clone size: .
D gene: .
CDR3 DNA: TGTGCCAGCAGTGAAAGCGTAAGCACAGATACGCAGTATTTT
CDR3 protein: CASSESVSTDTQYF

V gene: TRBV30
J gene: TRBJ2-1
clone size: .
D gene: .
CDR3 DNA: TGTGCCTGGAGTGCCTTGGGCAATGAGCAGTTCTTC
CDR3 protein: CAWSALGNEQFF

V gene: TRBV4-1
J gene: TRBJ1-1
clone size: medium-sized
D gene: TRBD1
CDR3 DNA: TGCGCCAGCAGCCAGCTCCGGGACAGGGGGTCTGAAGCTTTCTTT
CDR3 protein: CASSQLRDRGSEAFF

V gene: TRBV3-1
J gene: TRBJ2-2
clone size: few
D gene: .
CDR3 DNA: TGTGCCAGCAGCCATCAGACTATATCGAACACCGGGGAGCTGTTTTTT
CDR3 protein: CASSHQTISNTGELFF

V gene: TRBV7-9
J gene: TRBJ2-1
clone size: .
D gene: TRBD2
CDR3 DNA: TGTGCCAGCAGCTTTAGCGGGAGGGTCAATGAGCAGTTCTTC
CDR3 protein: CASSFSGRVNEQFF

V gene: TRBV6-5
J gene: TRBJ1-1
clone size: .
D gene: .
CDR3 DNA: TGTGCCAGCAGTCCTCGGGTGGGGGCTGAAGCTTTCTTT
CDR3 protein: CASSPRVGAEAFF